The clone carrying this TCR beta chain was found many times. The length of the CDR3 is 11 residues. V lost 5 bases and J lost 7, with 9 bases in between. CDR1 is SGHRS, CDR2 YFSETQ, per germline. The sample belongs to a study of T-cell reconstitution after alpha-beta-depleted transplantation in children. The authors prepared the TCRbeta library with unique molecular identifiers. A single record per CDR3 protein comes from TCRdb applying MiXCR to the PCR reads. The sample lists 600,000 to 700,000 distinct CDR3 sequences, roughly 17% occurring once. The source material was PBMCs from the stem cell graft donor, sampled from the stem cell graft. The sequence derives from a human donor who donated a stem cell graft to a child with acute myeloid leukemia. The V gene is TRBV5-1, the J gene TRBJ1-2; D call uncertain. The CDR3 DNA reads as TGCGCCAGCAGTATTGACCGTGGCTACACCTTC. Its protein is CASSIDRGYTF. The full variable domain, completed using reference TRBV5-1 and TRBJ1-2, is KAGVTQTPRYLIKTRGQQVTLSCSPISGHRSVSWYQQTPGQGLQFLFEYFSETQRNKGNFPGRFSGRQFSNSRSEMNVSTLELGDSALYLCASSIDRGYTFGSGTRLTVV.